This is a list of T cell receptor beta chains from one sample in a study of breast tumors, draining lymph nodes, adjacent tissues. Each CDR3 protein is one row after TCRdb ran MiXCR on the multiplex PCR reads. The sample shows 25,000 to 40,000 distinct CDR3 sequences, roughly two thirds of them seen only once. Sequencing used breast tumor tissue. The source of these receptors is a female donor with breast cancer. Some clones in this sample may be carry-over from other donors' samples. The CDR3 runs from the conserved cysteine through the conserved F or W. The order of the fields is D gene, J gene, clone size, V gene, CDR3 DNA, CDR3 protein. D genes are given only for firm matches. The listing skips clone size in some rows; elsewhere it reads once, few, many or a size class.

- TRBJ2-5 - TRBV11-2 TGTGCCAGCAGCTTGGGGAAAGAGACCCAGTACTTC CASSLGKETQYF
TRBD1 TRBJ1-3 - TRBV7-9 TGTGCCAGCAGCCTATCGGGGACAGGACGAAACACCATATATTTT CASSLSGTGRNTIYF
- TRBJ2-7 - TRBV29-1 TGCAGGGTAGGCACTAGATTCGGGCAGTACTTC CRVGTRFGQYF
- TRBJ1-5 - TRBV6-5 TGTGCCCGCAGCTCTCAGGGGAGGGTTGGTCAGCCCCAGCACTTT CARSSQGRVGQPQHF
TRBD2 TRBJ2-1 many TRBV6-6 TGTGCCAGCAGTTACTCGATATTAGCGGGGGGGGATGAGCAGTTCTTC CASSYSILAGGDEQFF
- TRBJ2-3 - TRBV5-1 TGCGCCAGCAGCTTGAAGGATACGCAGTATTTT CASSLKDTQYF
TRBD2 TRBJ2-3 - TRBV20-1 TGCAGTGCTAGGGGACTAGCGGGGGGGCCAGATACGCAGTATTTT CSARGLAGGPDTQYF
- TRBJ2-1 - TRBV24-1 TGTGCCACCAGTGATTTGCTACTGAGTGAGCAGTTCTTC CATSDLLLSEQFF
TRBD1 TRBJ1-6 once TRBV29-1 TGCAGCGCAACAGGGGCTAATTCACCCCTCCACTTT CSATGANSPLHF
- TRBJ1-4 - TRBV6-9 TGTGCCAGCAGTTATTCCCCGACAGGAACTAATGAAAAACTGTTTTTT CASSYSPTGTNEKLFF
- TRBJ2-1 once TRBV11-2 TGTGCCAGCAGCCAGTCCCGGGACTTTTACTCCTACAATGAGCAGTTCTTC CASSQSRDFYSYNEQFF
TRBD1 TRBJ1-3 - TRBV9 TGTGCCAGCAGCCTCGGACAGGGGATATCTGGAAACACCATATATTTT CASSLGQGISGNTIYF
- TRBJ1-5 - TRBV7-2 TGTGCCAGCAGCCCGAAAGGGGTAGGGTTCGACCAGCCCCAGCATTTT CASSPKGVGFDQPQHF
TRBD1 TRBJ2-1 once TRBV10-3 TGTGCCACGACCGAAGGGACAGGGTACGATGAGCAGTTCTTC CATTEGTGYDEQFF
TRBD1 TRBJ1-1 once TRBV20-1 TGCAGTGCTATTGATGGGACAGCGAACACTGAAGCTTTCTTT CSAIDGTANTEAFF
- TRBJ1-2 - TRBV29-1 TGCAGCGTCGGCCTGGGGAGAGGACAAGGCTACACCTTC CSVGLGRGQGYTF
- TRBJ1-2 - TRBV12-3/TRBV12-4 TGTGCCAGTAGCAGCAACAGGGTGAGCGGCTACACCTTC CASSSNRVSGYTF
- TRBJ1-2 many TRBV6-6 TGTGCCAGCAGTCACTCTAACAGACAGTCGGACCTCTCTGGCTACACCTTC CASSHSNRQSDLSGYTF
- TRBJ2-7 many TRBV19 TGTGCCAGTAGTAATGGGTTTAGCGAGCAGTACTTC CASSNGFSEQYF
- TRBJ2-3 many TRBV9 TGTGCCAGCAGCGTGGGAAGCTACGGCACAGATACGCAGTATTTT CASSVGSYGTDTQYF
- TRBJ1-3 - TRBV11-2 TGTGCCAGCAGCTCCCTCCAGGGTATTGGAAACACCATATATTTT CASSSLQGIGNTIYF
TRBD2 TRBJ2-7 few TRBV27 TGTGCCACCAGCACCTTAGTTGGGACTAGCGGGCTCTACGAGCAGTACTTC CATSTLVGTSGLYEQYF
- TRBJ2-1 medium-sized TRBV20-1 TGCAGTGCTAGAGGCCAAGACAGCCGCTCCTACAATGAGCAGTTCTTC CSARGQDSRSYNEQFF
- TRBJ1-4 - TRBV19 TGTGCCAGTAGTATAGAGGGAGGGCCTAATGAAAAACTGTTTTTT CASSIEGGPNEKLFF
TRBD1 TRBJ1-5 - TRBV20-1 TGCAGTGCCCCCAGGGGGGGAGTTGCGAATCAGCCCCAGCATTTT CSAPRGGVANQPQHF
TRBD2 TRBJ2-5 - TRBV10-3 TGTGCCACGGGGGGGGGAGGGGTCCAAGAGACCCAGTACTTC CATGGGGVQETQYF
- TRBJ2-2 - TRBV7-8 TGTGCCAGCAGCTTAGGTCGTTGGGACACCGGGGAGCTGTTTTTT CASSLGRWDTGELFF
TRBD2 TRBJ2-5 many TRBV11-2 TGTGCCAGCAGCTCTAGGTTAGCGGGAGTGGGGACCCAGTACTTC CASSSRLAGVGTQYF
TRBD2 TRBJ2-2 - TRBV12-3/TRBV12-4 TGTGCCAGCAGTTGGCAGGGAGGGCCTGTCGGGGAGCTGTTTTTT CASSWQGGPVGELFF
TRBD2 TRBJ2-7 - TRBV7-9 TGTGCCAGCAGCCTTACTAGCGGGAGTTCCGAGCAGTACTTC CASSLTSGSSEQYF
- TRBJ2-3 - TRBV5-1 TGCGCCAGCGACCGGGGTCATAGCACAGATACGCAGTATTTT CASDRGHSTDTQYF